The T cell receptor (beta chain) described here comes from a study of T cell responses to AZD1222 COVID-19 vaccine. Assay used: immunoSEQ multiplex PCR; TCRdb lists only in-frame clones, some missing. This sample yields fewer than 110,000 clones, of which about 90% are seen a single time; 15% to 20% belongs to the top ten. From germline, CDR1 is SEHNR and CDR2 FQNEAQ (reference sequence). V was pared by 5 bases and J by 4 bases, with 6 bases of the junction left unmatched. The CDR3 runs to 16 residues. The rearrangement joins TRBV7-9 to TRBJ2-2; 11 bases map to TRBD1. Sequencing used peripheral blood, obtained on day 0 of AZD1222 vaccination. This TCR was sampled from an adult in good health. CDR3 amino acids: CASSPPGQGVTGELFF. CDR3 DNA sequence: TGTGCCAGCAGCCCTCCGGGACAGGGGGTCACCGGGGAGCTGTTTTTT.